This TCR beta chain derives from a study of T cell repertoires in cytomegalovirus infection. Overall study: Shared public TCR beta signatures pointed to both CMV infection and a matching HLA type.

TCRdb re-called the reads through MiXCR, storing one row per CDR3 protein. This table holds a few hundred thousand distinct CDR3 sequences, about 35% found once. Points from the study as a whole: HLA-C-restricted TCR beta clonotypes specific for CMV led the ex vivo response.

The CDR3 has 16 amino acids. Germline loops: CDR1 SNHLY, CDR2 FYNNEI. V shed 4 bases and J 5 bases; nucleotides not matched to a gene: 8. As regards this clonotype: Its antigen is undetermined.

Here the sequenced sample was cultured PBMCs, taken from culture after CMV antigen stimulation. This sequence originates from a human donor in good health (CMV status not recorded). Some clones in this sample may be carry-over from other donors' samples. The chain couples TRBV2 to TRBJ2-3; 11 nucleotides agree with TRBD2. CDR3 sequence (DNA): TGTGCCAGCAGTGCCGCACTAGCGGGAGCGGTAGATACGCAGTATTTT. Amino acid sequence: CASSAALAGAVDTQYF.